This entry concerns a single T cell receptor (beta chain). The antigen remains undetermined. PCR used 60 Vbeta primers and 13 Jbeta primers. Profiled with immunoSEQ multiplex PCR; TCRdb holds only in-frame clones, not every one. The data show roughly 200,000 clones, 82% seen once. This sample is drawn from a study of cytomegalovirus exposure and HLA in healthy donors. Study-level points and caveats: Earlier results showed most TCR beta V segments being productive about 90% or about 30% of the time. A few CMV-associated chains proved CMV antigen-specific in vitro. The study flagged some 180 TCR beta chains as cytomegalovirus-associated. Follow-up analysis later connected one missense variant in DCLRE1C with trimming of TCR beta V- and J-genes.

This CDR3 is built from 14 residues. The ends were cut back, 7 bases at V and 2 bases at J, with 14 bases in the middle. The germline gives CDR1 MDHEN, CDR2 SYDVKM. V and J are TRBV28 and TRBJ1-2, with D possibly TRBD1 on 5 matching bases. This TCR was sampled from a middle-aged woman in good health and CMV-seronegative. Sequenced: PBMCs. CDR3 protein: CASIRAARNYGYTF. The CDR3, as DNA: TGTGCCAGCATCAGGGCGGCAAGAAACTATGGCTACACCTTC.